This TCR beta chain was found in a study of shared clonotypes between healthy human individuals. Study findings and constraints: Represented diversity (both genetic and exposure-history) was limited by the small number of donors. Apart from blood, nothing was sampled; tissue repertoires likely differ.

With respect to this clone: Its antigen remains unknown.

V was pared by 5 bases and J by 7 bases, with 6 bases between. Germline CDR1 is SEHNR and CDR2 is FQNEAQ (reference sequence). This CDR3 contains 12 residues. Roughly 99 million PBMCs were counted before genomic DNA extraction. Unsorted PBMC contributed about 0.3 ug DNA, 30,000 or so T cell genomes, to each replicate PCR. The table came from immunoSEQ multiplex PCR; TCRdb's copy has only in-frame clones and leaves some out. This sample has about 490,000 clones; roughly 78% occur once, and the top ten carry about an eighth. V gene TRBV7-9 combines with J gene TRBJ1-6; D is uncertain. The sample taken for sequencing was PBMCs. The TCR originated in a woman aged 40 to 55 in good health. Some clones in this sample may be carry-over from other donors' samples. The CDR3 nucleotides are TGTGCCAGCAGCCGGGAAAATTCACCCCTCCACTTT. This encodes CASSRENSPLHF.